Listed below are T cell receptor beta chains from one sample, sequenced in a study of graft-versus-host responses after intestinal transplantation. Here immunoSEQ multiplex PCR was the method, and the copy in TCRdb shows in-frame clones only, minus some. The profile shows over 65,000 clones, 85% to 95% of them singletons. These receptors' antigens are unknown. The material was unstimulated CD8+ T cells sorted from spleen or lymph node cells, obtained before transplant. The receptor source for this set is a human donor who was the organ donor for an intestinal transplant. Both conserved end residues are part of each CDR3. The order of the fields is J gene, clone size, D gene, V gene, CDR3 DNA, CDR3 protein. D genes are given only for firm matches. Where a row states a size, it is once, few, many or the class of an expanded clone; other rows omit it.

TRBJ2-3 | - | - | TRBV6-1 | TGTGCCAGCAGTTTCGCGACAGATACGCAGTATTTT | CASSFATDTQYF
TRBJ2-2 | - | TRBD1 | TRBV7-2 | TGTGCCAGCAGCTCCACCGGGACAGGGTTCACCGGGGAGCTGTTTTTT | CASSSTGTGFTGELFF
TRBJ2-3 | - | - | TRBV7-9 | TGTGCCAGCAGCTTAACGTTCGGAGGGGTTACAGATACGCAGTATTTT | CASSLTFGGVTDTQYF
TRBJ2-3 | - | TRBD1 | TRBV9 | TGTGCCAGCAGCTATGGGACAGGGGGGATGGCGGGAGGCACAGATACGCAGTATTTT | CASSYGTGGMAGGTDTQYF
TRBJ1-4 | - | - | TRBV12-5 | TGTGCTAGTGGTTTGTGGGGGGGGCGAAAACTGTTTTTT | CASGLWGGRKLFF
TRBJ1-2 | - | - | TRBV28 | TGTGCCAGCAGTTTGCAATATCCCAGGGAATTTCCGAGTAGGGATGGCTACACCTTC | CASSLQYPREFPSRDGYTF
TRBJ2-2 | - | - | TRBV7-2 | TGTGCCAGCAGCTTGTCACGGGCGAACACCGGGGAGCTGTTTTTT | CASSLSRANTGELFF
TRBJ2-5 | - | TRBD1 | TRBV2 | TGTGCCAGCAGTGAATCCCTACAGGGGGCGTACCAAGAGACCCAGTACTTC | CASSESLQGAYQETQYF
TRBJ2-2 | - | - | TRBV27 | TGTGCCAGCAGTTTCGGCCTGAACACCGGGGAGCTGTTTTTT | CASSFGLNTGELFF
TRBJ2-1 | once | TRBD2 | TRBV5-1 | TGCGCCAGCAGCTTGGCCATCGTTCTACTAGCGGGGTACAATGAGCAGTTCTTC | CASSLAIVLLAGYNEQFF
TRBJ2-1 | - | TRBD1 | TRBV30 | TGTGCCTGGAGTAATACGGACAGGGAGGTAAGGTCCTACAATGAGCAGTTCTTC | CAWSNTDREVRSYNEQFF
TRBJ2-1 | - | TRBD2 | TRBV11-3 | TGTGCCACCTTAAGTAGCGGGAGGATGGGGAATGAGCAGTTCTTC | CATLSSGRMGNEQFF
TRBJ2-1 | - | TRBD1 | TRBV7-2 | TGTGCCAGCAGCTCCAGGGGGCGCGGGGTAAATGAGCAGTTCTTC | CASSSRGRGVNEQFF
TRBJ2-3 | - | - | TRBV7-9 | TGTGCCAGCAGCGCCGGACTGGGATCAGATACGCAGTATTTT | CASSAGLGSDTQYF
TRBJ2-7 | - | - | TRBV7-8 | TGTGCCAGCAGCTTAGAACCCTTCCCCGGCTACGAGCAGTACTTC | CASSLEPFPGYEQYF
TRBJ2-3 | - | TRBD1 | TRBV4-1 | TGCGCCAGCAGCTTCGGACAGGGCACAGATACGCAGTATTTT | CASSFGQGTDTQYF
TRBJ1-1 | - | - | TRBV9 | TGTGCCAGCAGCGCTCCCAGGGGTGGTACTGAAGCTTTCTTT | CASSAPRGGTEAFF
TRBJ1-2 | - | TRBD1 | TRBV23-1 | TGCGCCAGGACGACAGGGGGCGAGGACTATGGCTACACCTTC | CARTTGGEDYGYTF
TRBJ1-3 | - | - | TRBV28 | TGTGCCAGCAGATTGGAAGTCGGCGGAAACACCATATATTTT | CASRLEVGGNTIYF
TRBJ1-1 | once | - | TRBV5-6 | TGTGCCAGCAGCTTGGGGGGACAGAACACTGAAGCTTTCTTT | CASSLGGQNTEAFF
TRBJ1-3 | - | - | TRBV7-6 | TGTGCCAGCAGCTTAGACAGGGAGAACACCATATATTTT | CASSLDRENTIYF
TRBJ1-4 | - | - | TRBV6-4 | TGTGCCAGCAGTGACTCGAGGGAAACTAATGAAAAACTGTTTTTT | CASSDSRETNEKLFF
TRBJ2-7 | - | - | TRBV11-2 | TGTGCCAGCAGCTTAGGGGGGCTATCTTACGAGCAGTACTTC | CASSLGGLSYEQYF
TRBJ2-1 | - | - | TRBV5-1 | TGCGCCAGCAGCACGGAGGGCGTCCGGGGGAGTGAGCAGTTCTTC | CASSTEGVRGSEQFF
TRBJ2-1 | - | TRBD1 | TRBV11-1 | TGTGCCAGCAGCGCCAGGGGGCGGACGAATGAGCAGTTCTTC | CASSARGRTNEQFF
TRBJ1-1 | - | - | TRBV19 | TGTGCCAGTAGTATAGGGGGAGGGGGGTATGAAGCTTTCTTT | CASSIGGGGYEAFF
TRBJ2-1 | - | TRBD2 | TRBV11-2 | TGTGCCAGCAGCCACGGGGGGGCAAGTCCACTTAACAATGAGCAGTTCTTC | CASSHGGASPLNNEQFF
TRBJ1-5 | - | TRBD1 | TRBV19 | TGTGCCAGTTTCAACCGGGACAGGGGTCTTTATAGCAATCAGCCCCAGCATTTT | CASFNRDRGLYSNQPQHF
TRBJ1-4 | - | - | TRBV10-1 | TGCGCCAGCAGTGAATTCCGGGACACCCAACTGTTTTTT | CASSEFRDTQLFF
TRBJ1-5 | once | - | TRBV19 | TGTGCCAGTAGTATTGCGGCTGAGGCCCAGCATTTT | CASSIAAEAQHF
TRBJ2-2 | - | - | TRBV7-9 | TGTGCCAGCAGCTCTTTGACCGGGGAGCTGTTTTTT | CASSSLTGELFF
TRBJ2-5 | - | - | TRBV14 | TGTGCCAGCAGCCAAGGTGGGGTAGGGACACCAAGCCAAGAGACCCAGTACTTC | CASSQGGVGTPSQETQYF
TRBJ2-3 | once | TRBD2 | TRBV9 | TGTGCCAGCAGCCTATATACTAGCGTCCCAGATACGCAGTATTTT | CASSLYTSVPDTQYF
TRBJ2-7 | few | TRBD1 | TRBV6-5 | TGTGCCAGCAGTTACTCGCACAGGGGCTCCTACGAGCAGTACTTC | CASSYSHRGSYEQYF
TRBJ2-7 | - | - | TRBV4-2 | TGTGCCAGCAGCCAAGATTTGAACACCTACGAGCAGTACTTC | CASSQDLNTYEQYF
TRBJ2-1 | - | - | TRBV27 | TGTGCCAGCAGTTTTACAGGGCTGGCCTACAATGAGCAGTTCTTC | CASSFTGLAYNEQFF
TRBJ1-1 | - | - | TRBV7-9 | TGTGCCAGCAGCCTCGCGGTAGGGGGGAGCCCTGAAGCTTTCTTT | CASSLAVGGSPEAFF
TRBJ1-1 | - | - | TRBV7-6 | TGTGCCAGCAGAAACTATCAGGGGAGGAACACTGAAGCTTTCTTT | CASRNYQGRNTEAFF
TRBJ2-5 | - | - | TRBV14 | TGTGCCAGCAGCCATAGTGGCAGGGAGATACAAGAGACCCAGTACTTC | CASSHSGREIQETQYF
TRBJ2-6 | - | TRBD2 | TRBV7-7 | TGTGCCGGCGGCGGGCTAGCGGGGGGATCAGGGGCCAACGTCCTGACTTTC | CAGGGLAGGSGANVLTF
TRBJ2-2 | - | - | TRBV29-1 | TGCAGCGTTTGGGCGGGAAACACCGGGGAGCTGTTTTTT | CSVWAGNTGELFF
TRBJ1-4 | - | TRBD1 | TRBV27 | TGTGCCAGCAGTCGACAGGGGCTTGGTGAAAAACTGTTTTTT | CASSRQGLGEKLFF
TRBJ2-1 | - | - | TRBV5-1 | TGCGCCAGCAGGCGATCATGGGAGCAGTTCTTC | CASRRSWEQFF
TRBJ1-2 | - | TRBD1 | TRBV9 | TGTGCCAGCAGCGCCGGGGGACAGATTAACTATGGCTACACCTTC | CASSAGGQINYGYTF
TRBJ2-3 | - | - | TRBV7-3 | TGTGCCAGCAGCTTAAGTGGAGCAGATACGCAGTATTTT | CASSLSGADTQYF
TRBJ2-7 | - | TRBD2 | TRBV9 | TGTGCCAGCAGCGTGACCTCTAGCGGGAGGGCCTACGAGCAGTACTTC | CASSVTSSGRAYEQYF
TRBJ1-6 | once | - | TRBV15 | TGTGCCACCAGCAGAGGAGTCTCACCCCTCCACTTT | CATSRGVSPLHF
TRBJ2-3 | - | TRBD2 | TRBV7-2 | TGTGCCAGCAGCCTAACCAGCGGGGGTACAGATACGCAGTATTTT | CASSLTSGGTDTQYF
TRBJ1-5 | - | - | TRBV6-5 | TGTGCCAGCAGTGAAGTGGTGAGCAATCAGCCCCAGCATTTT | CASSEVVSNQPQHF
TRBJ1-1 | - | TRBD1 | TRBV9 | TGTGCCAGCAGCGGAGACAGGGATCCGGACACTGAAGCTTTCTTT | CASSGDRDPDTEAFF
TRBJ2-7 | - | TRBD1 | TRBV5-1 | TGCGCCAGCAGCTTGGTGACAGGGGGTTACGAGCAGTACTTC | CASSLVTGGYEQYF
TRBJ1-1 | - | - | TRBV6-6 | TGTGCCAGCAGTTACGGGGGGGAGAACACTGAAGCTTTCTTT | CASSYGGENTEAFF
TRBJ2-1 | - | TRBD1 | TRBV6-1 | TGTGCCAGCAGTGAAGTCGGGACAGGGAACTACAATGAGCAGTTCTTC | CASSEVGTGNYNEQFF
TRBJ1-1 | - | TRBD1 | TRBV5-4 | TGTGCCAGCAGCTCGGGACAGGGGGTGACTGAAGCTTTCTTT | CASSSGQGVTEAFF
TRBJ2-5 | - | - | TRBV21-1 | TGTGCCAGCAGCTTACAGGGGGCTGGGGAGACCCAGTACTTC | CASSLQGAGETQYF
TRBJ2-7 | - | TRBD1 | TRBV19 | TGTGCCACCGGGACAGGGTTTTACGAGCAGTACTTC | CATGTGFYEQYF
TRBJ2-5 | - | - | TRBV5-1 | TGCGCCAGCAGCAACCGGGGCCCCAAAGAGACCCAGTACTTC | CASSNRGPKETQYF
TRBJ1-2 | - | - | TRBV7-9 | TGTGCCAGCAGCCCGGTCGGAAGAGGAGGCTACACCTTC | CASSPVGRGGYTF
TRBJ2-1 | - | - | TRBV15 | TGTGCCACCAGCAGAGAAAACCGACTCAGCTCCTACAATGAGCAGTTCTTC | CATSRENRLSSYNEQFF